Listed below are T cell receptor beta chains from one sample, sequenced in a study of human T cells and chemical hapten exposure. One entry per CDR3 protein results from TCRdb running MiXCR on the RACE reads. This table has some 57,000 distinct CDR3 sequences, 8.5% to 10% appearing once. Source: whole blood, taken in connection with sensitization to the hapten diphenylcyclopropenone (DPC). All receptors come from a woman aged 25 to 39 with alopecia areata. Some clones in this sample may be carry-over from other donors' samples. Each CDR3 is given with its conserved first and last residue. The order of the fields is D gene, J gene, clone size, V gene, CDR3 protein, CDR3 DNA. D genes are given only for firm matches. The size entry is marked missing in some rows and otherwise reads once, few, many or a size class.

D: .; J: TRBJ1-2; size: .; V: TRBV20-1; CDR3: CSAGQSVSNYGYTF; DNA: TGCAGTGCAGGACAAAGCGTGTCTAACTATGGCTACACCTTC
D: TRBD1; J: TRBJ2-7; size: few; V: TRBV7-2; CDR3: CASSSTGTAYEQYF; DNA: TGTGCCAGCAGCTCCACCGGGACAGCCTACGAGCAGTACTTC
D: TRBD1; J: TRBJ2-5; size: few; V: TRBV7-9; CDR3: CASSTQGQQETQYF; DNA: TGTGCCAGCAGCACTCAGGGACAGCAAGAGACCCAGTACTTC
D: .; J: TRBJ2-6; size: few; V: TRBV7-2; CDR3: CASSLSNGANVLTF; DNA: TGTGCCAGCAGCTTATCGAATGGGGCCAACGTCCTGACTTTC
D: .; J: TRBJ1-5; size: few; V: TRBV19; CDR3: CASSPARGSNQPQHF; DNA: TGTGCCAGTAGTCCAGCGCGGGGGAGCAATCAGCCCCAGCATTTT
D: TRBD2; J: TRBJ2-3; size: .; V: TRBV6-1; CDR3: CASRGEGDTQYF; DNA: TGTGCCAGCAGGGGGGAGGGAGATACGCAGTATTTT
D: .; J: TRBJ2-4; size: many; V: TRBV2; CDR3: CASSAPTGGEYF; DNA: TGTGCCAGCAGTGCCCCAACAGGGGGGGAGTACTTC
D: TRBD1; J: TRBJ2-2; size: many; V: TRBV20-1; CDR3: CSASRDRPTGELFF; DNA: TGCAGTGCTTCTCGGGACAGGCCCACCGGGGAGCTGTTTTTT
D: .; J: TRBJ2-2; size: .; V: TRBV7-2; CDR3: CASSPLTRAGELFF; DNA: TGTGCCAGCAGCCCCCTTACTAGAGCCGGGGAGCTGTTTTTT
D: .; J: TRBJ2-7; size: few; V: TRBV28; CDR3: CASRTEPYEQYF; DNA: TGTGCCAGCAGGACGGAACCCTACGAGCAGTACTTC
D: .; J: TRBJ1-1; size: many; V: TRBV12-3/TRBV12-4; CDR3: CASSSPTMNTEAFF; DNA: TGTGCCAGCAGTTCGCCTACAATGAACACTGAAGCTTTCTTT
D: .; J: TRBJ2-3; size: few; V: TRBV15; CDR3: CATSRDLGTDTQYF; DNA: TGTGCCACCAGCAGAGATTTGGGGACAGATACGCAGTATTTT
D: .; J: TRBJ1-1; size: many; V: TRBV20-1; CDR3: CSASGPGTEAFF; DNA: TGCAGTGCTAGTGGGCCGGGCACTGAAGCTTTCTTT
D: .; J: TRBJ1-2; size: many; V: TRBV25-1; CDR3: CASSDEGSRYGYTF; DNA: TGTGCCAGCAGTGATGAGGGCAGTAGGTATGGCTACACCTTC
D: TRBD2; J: TRBJ2-4; size: .; V: TRBV7-2; CDR3: CASSLGSSGGGVAKNIQYF; DNA: TGTGCCAGCAGCTTAGGGTCTAGCGGGGGAGGGGTAGCCAAAAACATTCAGTACTTC
D: .; J: TRBJ1-2; size: few; V: TRBV18; CDR3: CASSPTVENYGYTF; DNA: TGTGCCAGCTCACCTACAGTTGAGAACTATGGCTACACCTTC
D: .; J: TRBJ1-5; size: .; V: TRBV5-4; CDR3: CASSQDMSNQPQHF; DNA: TGTGCCAGCAGCCAGGACATGAGCAATCAGCCCCAGCATTTT
D: .; J: TRBJ2-7; size: .; V: TRBV7-9; CDR3: CASSPPGLGGALGTQYF; DNA: TGTGCCAGCAGCCCGCCTGGCTTGGGCGGGGCCCTCGGTACGCAGTACTTC
D: .; J: TRBJ2-7; size: .; V: TRBV7-8; CDR3: CASSSLTGIDEQYF; DNA: TGTGCCAGCAGCTCCCTGACAGGCATTGACGAGCAGTACTTC
D: .; J: TRBJ2-7; size: .; V: TRBV7-9; CDR3: CASSLEDRRDYEQYF; DNA: TGTGCCAGCAGCTTAGAGGACCGGCGGGATTACGAGCAGTACTTC
D: .; J: TRBJ2-7; size: few; V: TRBV28; CDR3: CASSYSPGQNSYEQYF; DNA: TGTGCCAGCAGTTACTCCCCGGGACAAAACTCCTACGAGCAGTACTTC
D: .; J: TRBJ2-4; size: many; V: TRBV28; CDR3: CASSLSPAIWGKNIQYF; DNA: TGTGCCAGCAGTTTATCCCCGGCTATTTGGGGCAAAAACATTCAGTACTTC
D: .; J: TRBJ2-2; size: few; V: TRBV5-1; CDR3: CASSLPGAGTGELFF; DNA: TGCGCCAGCAGCTTGCCAGGGGCCGGCACCGGGGAGCTGTTTTTT
D: TRBD1; J: TRBJ1-6; size: .; V: TRBV20-1; CDR3: CIAGQGRGSYNSPLHF; DNA: TGCATAGCTGGACAGGGGAGGGGCTCCTATAATTCACCCCTCCACTTT
D: .; J: TRBJ1-1; size: .; V: TRBV20-1; CDR3: CSAEHIMGDSEAFF; DNA: TGCAGTGCCGAACACATCATGGGGGACTCTGAAGCTTTCTTT
D: TRBD1; J: TRBJ1-1; size: many; V: TRBV18; CDR3: CASSPRQGPTEAFF; DNA: TGTGCCAGCTCACCACGACAGGGGCCCACTGAAGCTTTCTTT
D: TRBD1; J: TRBJ1-5; size: many; V: TRBV29-1; CDR3: CSVRQGDQPQHF; DNA: TGCAGCGTAAGACAGGGGGATCAGCCCCAGCATTTT
D: .; J: TRBJ1-6; size: many; V: TRBV9; CDR3: CASSVDRSSPLHF; DNA: TGTGCCAGCAGCGTAGACAGGTCTTCACCCCTCCACTTT
D: TRBD2; J: TRBJ2-7; size: many; V: TRBV20-1; CDR3: CSARVSGGDYEQYF; DNA: TGCAGTGCTAGAGTTAGCGGGGGTGACTACGAGCAGTACTTC
D: .; J: TRBJ1-6; size: .; V: TRBV3-1; CDR3: CASSQGMQATSPLHF; DNA: TGTGCCAGCAGCCAAGGGATGCAGGCCACTTCACCCCTCCACTTT
D: TRBD2; J: TRBJ2-4; size: .; V: TRBV9; CDR3: CASSVVASGENIQYF; DNA: TGTGCCAGCAGCGTAGTAGCTAGCGGGGAAAACATTCAGTACTTC
D: .; J: TRBJ2-7; size: .; V: TRBV18; CDR3: CASSAGLQTYEQYF; DNA: TGTGCCAGCTCAGCCGGACTTCAGACCTACGAGCAGTACTTC
D: .; J: TRBJ2-7; size: few; V: TRBV29-1; CDR3: CSVEIRYEQYF; DNA: TGCAGCGTTGAAATCCGATACGAGCAGTACTTC
D: TRBD1; J: TRBJ1-6; size: few; V: TRBV27; CDR3: CATGTDDNSPLHF; DNA: TGTGCCACCGGGACAGACGATAATTCACCCCTCCACTTT
D: .; J: TRBJ2-3; size: few; V: TRBV20-1; CDR3: CSASRRRGTDTQYF; DNA: TGCAGTGCTAGCCGTCGGCGGGGCACAGATACGCAGTATTTT
D: .; J: TRBJ1-2; size: many; V: TRBV12-3/TRBV12-4; CDR3: CASSLAGNYQGYTF; DNA: TGTGCCAGCAGTTTAGCAGGGAACTATCAAGGCTACACCTTC
D: .; J: TRBJ1-2; size: many; V: TRBV7-9; CDR3: CASSSDSGYGYTF; DNA: TGTGCCAGCAGCTCGGACAGCGGCTATGGCTACACCTTC